This T cell receptor (beta chain) emerged from a study of blood T cell repertoires in COVID-19 (dated by TCRdb to 2020 to 2022). Describing the broader study: Collaborator samples came from the United States, Italy and Spain and covered acute and convalescent phases of COVID-19. The material from the prospective study consisted of cDNA or gDNA derived from T cells, B-cell-depleted T cells, or PBMCs. Samples were obtained from the ongoing ImmuneRACE study (first 160 participants) and from 1,254 subjects provided by 6 global collaborators. Subjects who had been exposed to COVID-19, were actively infected with it, or had recovered from it provided the deeply sampled blood TCRbeta repertoires that made up the dataset. The sample metadata nearly always contained a de-identified subject ID, COVID-19 status, age in years and sex. Where available, HLA class I and class II types were taken from metadata supplied by the sample provider and were not determined by assay-based typing. The repertoires were released in a freely available public database intended as a resource for research on the immune response to SARS-CoV-2. Broad study findings and their caveats: How much clinical and demographic metadata was included differed by source and by participant, and the metadata was provided uncurated.

TCRbeta CDR3 regions were amplified from genomic DNA using the immunoSEQ Assay, a bias-controlled multiplex PCR. For the original study's pipeline: Within the assay, amplification of reference gene primers was used to estimate how many nucleated cells each sample contained. To quantify the absolute abundance of each unique TCRbeta CDR3 rearrangement, sequence reads were collapsed and filtered. Productive Simpson clonality was computed per sample as the square root of Simpson's diversity index over productive rearrangements. Held by TCRdb, this immuneACCESS table contains in-frame sequences only and omits some clones. Under half of the omission traces to an unresolved V gene where checked; the cause of the rest is unknown. V and J calls and clone size are those listed in that table; D and trimming were worked out from the DNA. The sample contains roughly 180,000 clones, approximately 89% of them found a single time. Approximately 8.9% of the sample comes from the top ten.

From the cysteine through the phenylalanine, the CDR3 covers 14 amino acids. Left in the record is the CDR3 DNA by itself, 42 bases read in frame from the first base. After removal of 6 bases from V and 5 bases from J, the junction retains 5 bases not matched to a gene. The germline V gene specifies SNHLY as CDR1 and FYNNEI as CDR2. This clone has at least ten counts. This clone's antigen is unknown. No quality values exist for individual bases; no much larger clone is one base distant. Whole blood was collected in K2EDTA tubes by collaborating institutions according to the institutions' own protocols. For TCRbeta analysis, collaborators shipped samples as frozen whole blood, isolated PBMCs, or DNA extracted from either of those sample types.

The receptor was derived from a woman aged 60-70 years with acute or convalescent COVID-19. This receptor chain uses TRBV2 and TRBJ1-4, with 8 central nucleotides matching TRBD1. Sequencing was carried out using peripheral blood. CDR3 loop: CASRDRVGNEKLFF. The bases read TGTGCCAGCAGGGACAGGGTGGGCAATGAAAAACTGTTTTTT.